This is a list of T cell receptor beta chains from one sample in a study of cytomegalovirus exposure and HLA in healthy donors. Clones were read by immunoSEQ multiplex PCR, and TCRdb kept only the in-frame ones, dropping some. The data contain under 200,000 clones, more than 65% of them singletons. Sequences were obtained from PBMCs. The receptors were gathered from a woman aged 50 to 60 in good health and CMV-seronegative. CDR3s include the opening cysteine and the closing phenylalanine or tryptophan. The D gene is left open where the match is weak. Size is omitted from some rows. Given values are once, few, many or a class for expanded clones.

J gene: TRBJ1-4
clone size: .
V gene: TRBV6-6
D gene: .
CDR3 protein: CASTLSNEKLFF
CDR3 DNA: TGTGCCAGTACCCTATCCAATGAAAAACTGTTTTTT

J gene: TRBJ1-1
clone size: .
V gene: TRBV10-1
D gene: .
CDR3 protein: CASTVGQGTEAFF
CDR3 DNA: TGCGCCAGCACCGTGGGGCAGGGCACTGAAGCTTTCTTT

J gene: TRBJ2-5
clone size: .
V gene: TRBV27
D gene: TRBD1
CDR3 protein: CASSPRAGGAGETQYF
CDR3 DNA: TGTGCCAGCAGTCCGCGGGCAGGGGGCGCGGGGGAGACCCAGTACTTC

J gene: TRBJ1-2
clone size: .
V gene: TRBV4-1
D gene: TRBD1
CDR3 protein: CASSSIKTGAYGYTF
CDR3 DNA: TGCGCCAGCAGCTCAATAAAGACAGGGGCCTATGGCTACACCTTC

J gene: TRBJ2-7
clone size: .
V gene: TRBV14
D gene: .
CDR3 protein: CASSQDIYYEQYF
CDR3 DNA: TGTGCCAGCAGCCAAGATATCTACTACGAGCAGTACTTC

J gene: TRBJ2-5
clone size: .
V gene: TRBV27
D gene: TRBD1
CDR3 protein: CASSLFAGGLRETQYF
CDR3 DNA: TGTGCCAGCAGTTTATTCGCAGGGGGCTTACGGGAGACCCAGTACTTC

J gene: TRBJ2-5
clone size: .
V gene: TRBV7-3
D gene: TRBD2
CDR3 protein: CASSFGTSGLQETQYF
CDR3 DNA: TGTGCCAGCAGCTTTGGGACTAGCGGGCTACAAGAGACCCAGTACTTC

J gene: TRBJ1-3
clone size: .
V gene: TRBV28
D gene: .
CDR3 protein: CASNTGGLGNTIYF
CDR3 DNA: TGTGCCAGCAATACAGGCGGTCTGGGAAACACCATATATTTT

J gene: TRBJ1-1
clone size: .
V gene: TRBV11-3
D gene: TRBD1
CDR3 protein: CASSFGRQGGEAFF
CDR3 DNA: TGTGCCAGCAGCTTCGGCCGACAGGGTGGTGAAGCTTTCTTT

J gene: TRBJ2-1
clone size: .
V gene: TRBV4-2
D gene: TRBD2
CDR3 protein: CASSQGSLLAGVYNEQFF
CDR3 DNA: TGTGCCAGCAGCCAAGGGTCACTCCTAGCGGGAGTCTACAATGAGCAGTTCTTC

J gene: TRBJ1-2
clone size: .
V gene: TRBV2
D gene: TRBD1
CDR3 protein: CASSEWGTGVDGYTF
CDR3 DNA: TGTGCCAGCAGTGAGTGGGGGACAGGGGTAGACGGCTACACCTTC

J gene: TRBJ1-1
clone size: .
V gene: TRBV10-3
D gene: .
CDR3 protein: CAISEGGGNTEAFF
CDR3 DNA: TGTGCCATCAGTGAGGGGGGGGGAAACACTGAAGCTTTCTTT

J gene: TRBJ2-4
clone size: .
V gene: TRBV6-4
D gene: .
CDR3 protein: CASSGAIPGLAKNIQYF
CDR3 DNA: TGTGCCAGCAGTGGCGCAATACCGGGGTTAGCCAAAAACATTCAGTACTTC

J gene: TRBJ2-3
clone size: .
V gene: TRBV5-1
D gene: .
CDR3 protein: CASSQRVGDTQYF
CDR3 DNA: TGCGCCAGCAGCCAGCGGGTGGGGGATACGCAGTATTTT

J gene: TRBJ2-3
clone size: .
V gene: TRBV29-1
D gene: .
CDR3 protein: CSVVRESTDTQYF
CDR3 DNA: TGCAGCGTTGTTCGAGAGAGCACAGATACGCAGTATTTT

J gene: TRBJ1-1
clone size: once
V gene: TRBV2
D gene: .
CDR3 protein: CASSEELYTEAFF
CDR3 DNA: TGTGCCAGCAGTGAAGAACTGTACACTGAAGCTTTCTTT

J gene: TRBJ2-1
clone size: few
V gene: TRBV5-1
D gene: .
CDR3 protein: CASSLGVGSRDEQFF
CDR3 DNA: TGCGCCAGCAGTCTCGGTGTCGGGAGTCGCGATGAGCAGTTCTTC

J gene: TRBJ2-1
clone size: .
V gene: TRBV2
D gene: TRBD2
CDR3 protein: CASRRTTSREINNEQFF
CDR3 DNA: TGTGCCAGCAGACGTACTACTTCGCGGGAGATAAACAATGAGCAGTTCTTC

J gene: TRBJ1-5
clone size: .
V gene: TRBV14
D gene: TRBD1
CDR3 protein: CASSRTGADQPQHF
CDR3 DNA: TGTGCCAGCAGCCGGACAGGGGCGGATCAGCCCCAGCATTTT

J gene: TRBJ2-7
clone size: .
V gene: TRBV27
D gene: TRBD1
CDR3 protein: CASSPTGGAYEQYF
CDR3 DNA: TGTGCCAGCAGCCCGACAGGGGGCGCGTACGAGCAGTACTTC

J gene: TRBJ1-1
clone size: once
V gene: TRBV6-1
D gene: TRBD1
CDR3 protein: CASSQATGGNTEAFF
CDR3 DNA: TGTGCCAGCAGTCAAGCCACAGGGGGGAACACTGAAGCTTTCTTT

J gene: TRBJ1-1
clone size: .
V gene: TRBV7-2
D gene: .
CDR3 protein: CASRNGLDTQAFF
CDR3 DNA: TGTGCCAGCAGGAATGGACTGGATACTCAAGCTTTCTTT

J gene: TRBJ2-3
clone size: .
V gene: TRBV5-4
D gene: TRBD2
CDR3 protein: CASSLPIAGGRTDTQYF
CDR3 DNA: TGTGCCAGCAGCTTGCCCATAGCGGGAGGGCGGACAGATACGCAGTATTTT

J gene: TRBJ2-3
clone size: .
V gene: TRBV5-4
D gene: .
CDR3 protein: CASSLERGDTDTQYF
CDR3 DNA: TGTGCCAGCAGCCTGGAACGGGGGGACACGGATACGCAGTATTTT

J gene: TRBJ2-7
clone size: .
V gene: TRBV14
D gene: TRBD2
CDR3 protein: CASSQRVTSGYSSYEQYF
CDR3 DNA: TGTGCCAGCAGCCAAAGGGTCACTAGCGGATATTCATCTTACGAGCAGTACTTC

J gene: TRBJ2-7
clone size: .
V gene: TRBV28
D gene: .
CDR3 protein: CASRLQGSHYEQYF
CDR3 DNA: TGTGCCAGCAGGCTCCAGGGATCGCACTACGAGCAGTACTTC

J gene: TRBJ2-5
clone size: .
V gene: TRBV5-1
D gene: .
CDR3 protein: CASSSQGGQETQYF
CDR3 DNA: TGCGCCAGCAGCTCACAGGGGGGGCAGGAGACCCAGTACTTC

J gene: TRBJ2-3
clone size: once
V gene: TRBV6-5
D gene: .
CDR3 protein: CATTRGDTQYF
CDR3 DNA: TGTGCCACGACGAGGGGGGATACGCAGTATTTT

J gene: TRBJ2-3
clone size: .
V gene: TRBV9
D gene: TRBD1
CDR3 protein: CASSPTGTGANPSTDTQYF
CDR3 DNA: TGTGCCAGCAGCCCGACCGGGACAGGGGCTAACCCTAGCACAGATACGCAGTATTTT

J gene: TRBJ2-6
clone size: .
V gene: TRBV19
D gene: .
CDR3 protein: CASSPFLDTSLWANVLTF
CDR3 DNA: TGTGCCAGTAGTCCGTTTCTGGACACGTCGCTCTGGGCCAACGTCCTGACTTTC

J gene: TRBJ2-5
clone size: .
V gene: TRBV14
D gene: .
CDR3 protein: CASRVDSFQETQYF
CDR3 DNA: TGTGCCAGCAGAGTGGACAGCTTCCAAGAGACCCAGTACTTC

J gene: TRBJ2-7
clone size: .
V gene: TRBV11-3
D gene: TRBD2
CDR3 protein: CASSFSGGALYEQYF
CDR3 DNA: TGTGCCAGCAGCTTTAGCGGGGGGGCCTTATACGAGCAGTACTTC

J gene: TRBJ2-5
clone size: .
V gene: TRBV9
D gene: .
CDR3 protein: CASSAHRVGETQYF
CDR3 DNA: TGTGCCAGCAGCGCCCACAGGGTAGGGGAGACCCAGTACTTC

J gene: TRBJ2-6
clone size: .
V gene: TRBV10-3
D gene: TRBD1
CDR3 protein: CAISGTAFGSRANVLTF
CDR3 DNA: TGTGCCATCAGCGGGACAGCCTTCGGGTCTCGGGCCAACGTCCTGACTTTC

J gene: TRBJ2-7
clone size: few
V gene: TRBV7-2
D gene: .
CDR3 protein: CASSLQAAPEQYF
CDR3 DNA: TGTGCCAGCAGCTTACAAGCGGCACCCGAGCAGTACTTC

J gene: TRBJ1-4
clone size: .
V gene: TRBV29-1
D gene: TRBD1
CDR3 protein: CSVRTGGEKLFF
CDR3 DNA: TGCAGCGTTAGGACAGGTGGTGAAAAACTGTTTTTT

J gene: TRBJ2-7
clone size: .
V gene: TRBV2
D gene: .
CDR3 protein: CASSVRASENLHDF
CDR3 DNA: TGTGCCAGCAGTGTGCGGGCTAGCGAGAATCTCCATGACTTC

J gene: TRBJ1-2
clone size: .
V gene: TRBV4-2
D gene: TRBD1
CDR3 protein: CASRLRTGMNGYTF
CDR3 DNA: TGTGCCAGCAGACTTAGGACAGGGATGAATGGCTACACCTTC

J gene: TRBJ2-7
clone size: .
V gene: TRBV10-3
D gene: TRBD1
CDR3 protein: CAIREPGQGAGEQYF
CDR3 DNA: TGTGCCATCAGGGAACCGGGACAGGGGGCTGGAGAGCAGTACTTC

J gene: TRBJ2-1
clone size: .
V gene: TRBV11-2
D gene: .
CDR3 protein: CASSLAYSYNEQFF
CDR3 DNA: TGTGCCAGCAGCTTAGCGTACTCCTACAATGAGCAGTTCTTC

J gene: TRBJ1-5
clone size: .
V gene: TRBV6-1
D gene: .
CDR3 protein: CASSSSRDQPQHF
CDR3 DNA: TGTGCCAGCAGTTCCTCACGCGATCAGCCCCAGCATTTT

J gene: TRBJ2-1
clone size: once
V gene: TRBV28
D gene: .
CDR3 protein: CASRDSGDDEQFF
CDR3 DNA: TGTGCCAGCAGGGACAGCGGTGACGATGAGCAGTTCTTC

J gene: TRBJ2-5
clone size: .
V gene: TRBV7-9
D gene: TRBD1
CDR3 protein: CASRPGQGFLVEETQYF
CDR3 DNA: TGTGCCAGCAGGCCGGGACAGGGCTTTTTAGTCGAAGAGACCCAGTACTTC

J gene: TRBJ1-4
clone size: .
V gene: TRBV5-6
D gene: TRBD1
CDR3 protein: CASWGQINEKLFF
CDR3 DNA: TGTGCCAGTTGGGGACAGATTAATGAAAAACTGTTTTTT

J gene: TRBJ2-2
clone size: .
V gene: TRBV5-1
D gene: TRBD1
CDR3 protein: CASSSMPGQGYTGELFF
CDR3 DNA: TGCGCCAGCAGCTCGATGCCGGGACAGGGGTACACCGGGGAGCTGTTTTTT

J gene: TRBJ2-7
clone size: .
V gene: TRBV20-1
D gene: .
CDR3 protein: CSASGRYEQYF
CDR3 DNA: TGCAGTGCTAGTGGCAGGTACGAGCAGTACTTC

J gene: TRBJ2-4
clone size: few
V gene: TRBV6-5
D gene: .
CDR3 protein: CASSYGSGNIQYF
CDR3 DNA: TGTGCCAGCAGTTACGGCTCGGGAAACATTCAGTACTTC

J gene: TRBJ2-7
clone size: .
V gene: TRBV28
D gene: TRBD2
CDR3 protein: CASRSGVGAYEQYF
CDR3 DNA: TGTGCCAGTCGAAGCGGGGTCGGCGCCTACGAGCAGTACTTC